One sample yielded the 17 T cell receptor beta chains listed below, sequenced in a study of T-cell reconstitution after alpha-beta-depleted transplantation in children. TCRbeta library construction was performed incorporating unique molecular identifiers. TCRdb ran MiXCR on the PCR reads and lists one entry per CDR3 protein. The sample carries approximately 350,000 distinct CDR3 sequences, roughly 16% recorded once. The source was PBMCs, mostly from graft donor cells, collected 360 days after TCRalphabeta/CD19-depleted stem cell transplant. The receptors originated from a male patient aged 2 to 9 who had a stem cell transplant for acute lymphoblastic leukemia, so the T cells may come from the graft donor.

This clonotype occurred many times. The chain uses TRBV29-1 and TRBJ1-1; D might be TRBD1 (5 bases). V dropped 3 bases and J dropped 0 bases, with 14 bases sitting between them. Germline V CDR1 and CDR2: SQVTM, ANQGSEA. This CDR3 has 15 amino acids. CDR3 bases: TGCAGCGTTGATCGGGGGACCCACATGAACACTGAAGCTTTCTTT. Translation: CSVDRGTHMNTEAFF. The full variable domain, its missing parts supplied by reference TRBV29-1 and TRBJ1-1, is SAVISQKPSRDICQRGTSLTIQCQVDSQVTMMFWYRQQPGQSLTLIATANQGSEATYESGFVIDKFPISRPNLTFSTLTVSNMSPEDSSIYLCSVDRGTHMNTEAFFGQGTRLTVV.

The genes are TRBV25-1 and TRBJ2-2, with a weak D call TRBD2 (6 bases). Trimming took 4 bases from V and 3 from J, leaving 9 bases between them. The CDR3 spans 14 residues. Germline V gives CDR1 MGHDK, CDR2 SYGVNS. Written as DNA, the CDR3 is TGTGCCAGCAGTGGCCCGGGGGACACCGGGGAGCTGTTTTTT. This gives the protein CASSGPGDTGELFF.

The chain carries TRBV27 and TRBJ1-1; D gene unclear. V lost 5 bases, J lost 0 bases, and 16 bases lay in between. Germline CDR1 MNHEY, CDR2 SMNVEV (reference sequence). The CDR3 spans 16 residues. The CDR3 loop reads CASSPDPRRLNTEAFF. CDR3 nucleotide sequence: TGTGCCAGCAGTCCCGACCCCCGACGGCTGAACACTGAAGCTTTCTTT.

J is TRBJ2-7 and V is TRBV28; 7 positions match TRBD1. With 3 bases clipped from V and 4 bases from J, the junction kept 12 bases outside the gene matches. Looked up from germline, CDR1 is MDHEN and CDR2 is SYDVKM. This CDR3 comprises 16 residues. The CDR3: CASSFLVGGPNYEQYF. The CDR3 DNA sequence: TGTGCCAGCAGTTTCTTAGTAGGGGGCCCGAATTACGAGCAGTACTTC.

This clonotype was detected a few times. Written as DNA, the CDR3 is TGCAGTGCTAGACCCCCGACAGGGCCGAACACTGAAGCTTTCTTT. It specifies CSARPPTGPNTEAFF. The chain recombines TRBV20-1 with TRBJ1-1; TRBD1 matches 7 bases. Germline V gene data show CDR1 as DFQATT and CDR2 as SNEGSKA (reference sequence). The CDR3 covers 15 residues. J was trimmed by 1 base and V by 2 bases; bases with no gene match: 7.

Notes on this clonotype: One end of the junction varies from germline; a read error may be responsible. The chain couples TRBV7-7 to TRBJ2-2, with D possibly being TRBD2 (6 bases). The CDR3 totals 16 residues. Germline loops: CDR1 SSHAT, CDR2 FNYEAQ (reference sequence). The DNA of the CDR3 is TGTGCTAGCAGCCCCTGGGACTCTTGGAACACCGGGGAGCTGTTTTTT. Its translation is CASSPWDSWNTGELFF. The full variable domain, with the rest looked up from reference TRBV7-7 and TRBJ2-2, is GAGVSQSPRYKVTKRGQDVTLRCDPISSHATLYWYQQALGQGPEFLTYFNYEAQPDKSGLPSDRFSAERPEGSISTLTIQRTEQRDSAMYRCASSPWDSWNTGELFFGEGSRLTVL.

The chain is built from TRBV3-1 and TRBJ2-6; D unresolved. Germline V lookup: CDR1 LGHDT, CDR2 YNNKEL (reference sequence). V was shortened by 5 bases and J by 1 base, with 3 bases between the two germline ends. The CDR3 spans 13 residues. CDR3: CASSTSGANVLTF. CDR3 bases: TGTGCCAGCAGCACGTCTGGGGCCAACGTCCTGACTTTC.

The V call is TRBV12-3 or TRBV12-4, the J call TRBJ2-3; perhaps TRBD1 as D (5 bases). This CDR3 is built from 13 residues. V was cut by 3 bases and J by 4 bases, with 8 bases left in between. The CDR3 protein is CASSFLGADTQYF. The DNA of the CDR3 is TGTGCCAGCAGTTTCCTAGGGGCAGATACGCAGTATTTT.

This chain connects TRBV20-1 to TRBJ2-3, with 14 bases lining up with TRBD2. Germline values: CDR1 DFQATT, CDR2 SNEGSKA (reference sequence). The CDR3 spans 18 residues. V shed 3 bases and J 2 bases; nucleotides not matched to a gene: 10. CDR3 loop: CSARGTPGLAGVTDTQYF. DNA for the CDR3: TGCAGTGCTAGGGGGACCCCGGGACTAGCGGGAGTCACAGATACGCAGTATTTT.

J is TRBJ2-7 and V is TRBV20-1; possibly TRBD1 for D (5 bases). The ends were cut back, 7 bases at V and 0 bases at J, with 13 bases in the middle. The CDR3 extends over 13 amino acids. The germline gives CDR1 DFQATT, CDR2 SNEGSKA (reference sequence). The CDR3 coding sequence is TGCAGTGTTGGGGCTCTAAGCTCCTACGAGCAGTACTTC. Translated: CSVGALSSYEQYF.

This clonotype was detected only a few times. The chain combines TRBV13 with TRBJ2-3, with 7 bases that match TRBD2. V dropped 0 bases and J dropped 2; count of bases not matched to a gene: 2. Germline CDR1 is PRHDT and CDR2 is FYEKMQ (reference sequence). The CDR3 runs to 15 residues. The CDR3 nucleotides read TGTGCCAGCAGCTTAGGCGGGAGGTTCACAGATACGCAGTATTTT. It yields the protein CASSLGGRFTDTQYF.

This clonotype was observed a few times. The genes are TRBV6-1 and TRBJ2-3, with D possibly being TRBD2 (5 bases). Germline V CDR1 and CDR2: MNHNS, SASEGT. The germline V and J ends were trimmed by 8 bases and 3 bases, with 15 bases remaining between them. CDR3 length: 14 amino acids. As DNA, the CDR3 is TGTGCCAGCGCCTTAAGTAGCGAGACAGATACGCAGTATTTT. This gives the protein CASALSSETDTQYF.

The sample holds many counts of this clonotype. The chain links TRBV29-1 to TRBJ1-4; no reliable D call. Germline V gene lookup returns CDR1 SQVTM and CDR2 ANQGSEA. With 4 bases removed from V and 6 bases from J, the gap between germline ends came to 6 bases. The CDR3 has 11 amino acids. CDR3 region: CSVAQHEKLFF. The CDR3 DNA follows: TGCAGCGTTGCCCAGCATGAAAAACTGTTTTTT.

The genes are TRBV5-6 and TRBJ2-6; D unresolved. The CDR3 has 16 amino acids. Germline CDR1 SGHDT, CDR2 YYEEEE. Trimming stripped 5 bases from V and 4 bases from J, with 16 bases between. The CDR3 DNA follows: TGTGCCAGCAGACCGACCCCTTACCCCGGGGCCAACGTCCTGACTTTC. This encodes CASRPTPYPGANVLTF. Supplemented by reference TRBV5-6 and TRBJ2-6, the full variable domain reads DAGVTQSPTHLIKTRGQQVTLRCSPKSGHDTVSWYQQALGQGPQFIFQYYEEEERQRGNFPDRFSGHQFPNYSSELNVNALLLGDSALYLCASRPTPYPGANVLTFGAGSRLTVL.

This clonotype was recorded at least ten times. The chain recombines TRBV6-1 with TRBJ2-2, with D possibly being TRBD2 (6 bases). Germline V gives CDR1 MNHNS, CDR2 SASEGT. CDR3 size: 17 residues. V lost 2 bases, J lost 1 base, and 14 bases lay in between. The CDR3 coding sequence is TGTGCCAGCAGTGAACACACAGCGGGCCTGAACACCGGGGAGCTGTTTTTT. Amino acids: CASSEHTAGLNTGELFF.

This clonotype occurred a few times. The CDR3 region has the DNA TGCAGCGCCCGGGCGTGGCGGGAGCCGACAGATACGCAGTATTTT. Protein: CSARAWREPTDTQYF. The V call is TRBV29-1, the J call TRBJ2-3, with 7 bases fitting TRBD2. The CDR3 consists of 15 residues. V dropped 7 bases and J dropped 3; count of bases not matched to a gene: 13. Germline V gives CDR1 SQVTM, CDR2 ANQGSEA.

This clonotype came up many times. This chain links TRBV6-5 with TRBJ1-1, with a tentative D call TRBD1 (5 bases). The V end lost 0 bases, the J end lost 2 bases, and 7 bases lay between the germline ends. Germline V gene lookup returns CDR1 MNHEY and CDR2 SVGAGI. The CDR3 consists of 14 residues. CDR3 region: CASSYSGGNTEAFF. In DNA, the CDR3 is TGTGCCAGCAGTTACTCGGGGGGAAACACTGAAGCTTTCTTT.